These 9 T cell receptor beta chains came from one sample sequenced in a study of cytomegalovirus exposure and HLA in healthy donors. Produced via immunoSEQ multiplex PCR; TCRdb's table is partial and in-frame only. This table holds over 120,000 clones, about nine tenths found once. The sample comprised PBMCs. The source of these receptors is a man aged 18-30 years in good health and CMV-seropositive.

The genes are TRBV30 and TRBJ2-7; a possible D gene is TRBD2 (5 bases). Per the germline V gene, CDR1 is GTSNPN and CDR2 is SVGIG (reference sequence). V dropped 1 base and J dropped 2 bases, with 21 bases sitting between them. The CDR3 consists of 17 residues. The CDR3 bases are TGTGCCTGGAGTGACGGGGATGGACCGGTACTTACCTACGAGCAGTACTTC. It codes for CAWSDGDGPVLTYEQYF.

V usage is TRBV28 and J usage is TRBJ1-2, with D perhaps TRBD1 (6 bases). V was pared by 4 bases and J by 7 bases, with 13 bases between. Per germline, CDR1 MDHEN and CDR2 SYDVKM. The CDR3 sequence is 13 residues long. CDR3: CASSSRGMGGYTF. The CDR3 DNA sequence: TGTGCCAGCAGTTCCAGGGGAATGGGTGGCTACACCTTC.

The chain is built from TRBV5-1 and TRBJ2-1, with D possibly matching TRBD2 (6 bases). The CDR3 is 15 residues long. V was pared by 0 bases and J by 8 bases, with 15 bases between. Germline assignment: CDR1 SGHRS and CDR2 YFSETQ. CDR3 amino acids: CASSLAVGSGDEQFF. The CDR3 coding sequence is TGCGCCAGCAGCTTGGCCGTCGGGAGTGGCGATGAGCAGTTCTTC.

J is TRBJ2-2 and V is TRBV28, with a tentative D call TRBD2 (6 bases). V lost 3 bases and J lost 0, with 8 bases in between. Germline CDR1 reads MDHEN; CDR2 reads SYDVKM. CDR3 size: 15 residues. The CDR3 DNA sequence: TGTGCCAGCAGTTTCGGGGGATCGAACACCGGGGAGCTGTTTTTT. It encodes CASSFGGSNTGELFF.

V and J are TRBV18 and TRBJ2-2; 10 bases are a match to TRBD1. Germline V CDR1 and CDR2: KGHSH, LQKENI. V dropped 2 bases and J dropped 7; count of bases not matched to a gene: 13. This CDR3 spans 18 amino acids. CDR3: CASSPVGVGTGAIGELFF. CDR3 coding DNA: TGTGCCAGCTCACCAGTCGGTGTCGGGACAGGGGCAATCGGGGAGCTGTTTTTT.

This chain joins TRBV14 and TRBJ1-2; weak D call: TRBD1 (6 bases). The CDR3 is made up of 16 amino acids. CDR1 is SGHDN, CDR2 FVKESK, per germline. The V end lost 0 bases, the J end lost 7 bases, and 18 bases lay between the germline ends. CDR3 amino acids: CASSQDQGLRDTGYTF. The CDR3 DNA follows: TGTGCCAGCAGCCAAGACCAGGGTCTTCGGGACACTGGCTACACCTTC.

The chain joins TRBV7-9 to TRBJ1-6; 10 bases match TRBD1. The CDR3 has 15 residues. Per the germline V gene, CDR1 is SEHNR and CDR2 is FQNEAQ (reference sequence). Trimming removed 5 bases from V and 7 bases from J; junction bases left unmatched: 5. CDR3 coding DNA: TGTGCCAGCAGCGCGACAGGGGGCGAGAATTCACCCCTCCACTTT. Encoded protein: CASSATGGENSPLHF.

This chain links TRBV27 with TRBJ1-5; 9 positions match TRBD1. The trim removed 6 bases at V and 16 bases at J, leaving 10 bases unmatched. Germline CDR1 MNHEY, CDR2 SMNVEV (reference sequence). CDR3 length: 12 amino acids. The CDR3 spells CASSPTGGYLHF. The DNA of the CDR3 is TGTGCCAGCAGCCCCACAGGGGGCTACTTACATTTT.

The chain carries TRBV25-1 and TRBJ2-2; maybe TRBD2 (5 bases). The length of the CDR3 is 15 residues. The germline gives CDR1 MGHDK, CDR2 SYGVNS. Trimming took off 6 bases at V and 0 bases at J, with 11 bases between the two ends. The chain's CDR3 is CASRGAVSNTGELFF. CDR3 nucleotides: TGTGCCAGCAGGGGAGCGGTTTCGAACACCGGGGAGCTGTTTTTT.